This T cell receptor (beta chain) was observed in a study of CD8 T cells in ankylosing spondylitis. Trimming took 0 bases from V and 2 from J, leaving 3 bases between them. Germline lookup yields CDR1 SGHAT and CDR2 FQNNGV. The CDR3 sequence is 13 residues long. From the 5' RACE reads, TCRdb called clonotypes with MiXCR, one entry per CDR3 protein. The sample holds under 200,000 distinct CDR3 sequences; 10% to 15% are singletons and the top ten take 11%. At least ten counts were recorded for this clonotype. The V gene is TRBV11-2, the J gene TRBJ2-3; D is unresolved. The material sequenced was blood, either unsorted or a sorted T cell fraction (not recorded which). The TCR sequence derives from a female donor with ankylosing spondylitis or in good health (not recorded which). The CDR3: CASSLDFTDTQYF. For the CDR3, the DNA is TGTGCCAGCAGCTTAGATTTCACAGATACGCAGTATTTT.